The present entry profiles one T cell receptor (beta chain) with its context. Its specificity is unknown. CDR3 size: 16 residues. Germline loops: CDR1 MNHEY, CDR2 SMNVEV (reference sequence). Total CD8+ T cells were enriched by a separation that was negative and magnetic. The authors obtained RNA from duplicate vials, each holding about 150,000 sorted CD8+ T cells, for every subset. This entry is derived from a study of human CD8 memory T cell subsets. Findings and limits, study-wide: Stem-like memory and precursor exhausted T cells, unlike effector memory cells, were similarly highly diverse. Overlapping only minimally, the repertoires of stem-like memory and precursor exhausted T cells were largely separate from each other.

UMI-labeled 5' RACE yielded the TCR beta libraries. TCRdb reprocessed the 5' RACE reads; each CDR3 protein has one entry and no DNA is given. Recorded for this sample: around 9,700 distinct CDR3 sequences. The TCR sequence derives from a human donor in good health. The chain employs TRBV27 and TRBJ2-1; the TCRdb D gene call, TRBD2, has no DNA to confirm it. Sequences were obtained from CD8+ T cells from PBMCs. Here the CDR3 reads CASSLRTSGGAKEQFF.